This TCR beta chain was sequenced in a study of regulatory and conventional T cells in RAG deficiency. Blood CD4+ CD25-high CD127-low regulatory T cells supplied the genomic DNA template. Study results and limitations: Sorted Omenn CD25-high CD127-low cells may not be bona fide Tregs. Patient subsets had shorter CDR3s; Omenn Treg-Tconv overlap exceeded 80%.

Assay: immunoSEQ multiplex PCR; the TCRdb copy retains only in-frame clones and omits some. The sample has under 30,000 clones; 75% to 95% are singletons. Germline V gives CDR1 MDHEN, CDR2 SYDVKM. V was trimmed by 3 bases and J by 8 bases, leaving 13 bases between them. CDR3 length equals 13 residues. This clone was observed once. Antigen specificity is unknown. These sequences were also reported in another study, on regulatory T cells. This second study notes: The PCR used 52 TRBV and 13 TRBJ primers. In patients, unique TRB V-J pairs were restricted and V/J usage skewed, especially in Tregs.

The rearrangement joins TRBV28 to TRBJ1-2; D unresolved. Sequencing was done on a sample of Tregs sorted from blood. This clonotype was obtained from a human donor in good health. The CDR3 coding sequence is TGTGCCAGCAGTTTTTCTTCTATTGTCGGCTACACCTTC. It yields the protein CASSFSSIVGYTF.